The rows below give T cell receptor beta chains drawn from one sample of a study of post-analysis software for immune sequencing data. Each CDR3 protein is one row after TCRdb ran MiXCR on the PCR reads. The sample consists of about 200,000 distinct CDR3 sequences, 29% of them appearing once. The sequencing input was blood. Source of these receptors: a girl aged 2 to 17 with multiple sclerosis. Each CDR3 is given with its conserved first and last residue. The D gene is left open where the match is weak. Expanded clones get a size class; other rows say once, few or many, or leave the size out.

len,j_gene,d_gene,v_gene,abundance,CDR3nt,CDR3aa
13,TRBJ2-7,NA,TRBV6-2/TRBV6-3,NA,TGTGCCAGCAGTTCGGACGGTGAGTTAAAGCAGTACTTC,CASSSDGELKQYF
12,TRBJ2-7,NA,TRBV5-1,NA,TGCGCCAGCAGGCTGACAGGATACGAGCAGTACTTC,CASRLTGYEQYF
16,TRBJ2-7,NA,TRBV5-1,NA,TGCGCCAGCAGCTTCTCCCGGGCCCGGAGGGAGTACGAGCAGTACTTC,CASSFSRARREYEQYF
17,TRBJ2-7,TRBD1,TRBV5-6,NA,TGTACCAGCAGAGAGACAGGGGGAAGCGGAGGAGGGTACGAGCAGTACTTC,CTSRETGGSGGGYEQYF
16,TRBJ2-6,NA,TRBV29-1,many,TGCAGCGTCCCGGGACGTTTGACCTCTGGGGCCAACGTCCTGACTTTC,CSVPGRLTSGANVLTF
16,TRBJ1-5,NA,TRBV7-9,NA,TGTGCCAGCAGCTGGGGCAGGACCGTCGAGGGTCAGCCCCAGCATTTT,CASSWGRTVEGQPQHF
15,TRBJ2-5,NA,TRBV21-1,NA,TGTGCCAGCAGCAAGGTAGAAACAACGAGGGAGACCCAGTACTTC,CASSKVETTRETQYF
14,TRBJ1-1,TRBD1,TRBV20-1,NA,TGCAGTGCTAGGACAGGGCGATCGAACACTGAAGCTTTCTTT,CSARTGRSNTEAFF
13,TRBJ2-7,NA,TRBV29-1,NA,TGCAGCGTTGAAGATGAGGGATCCTACGAGCAGTACTTC,CSVEDEGSYEQYF
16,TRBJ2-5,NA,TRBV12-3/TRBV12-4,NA,TGTGCCAGCAGCCCACTGGGTGCAGGGTACCGAGAGACCCAGTACTTC,CASSPLGAGYRETQYF
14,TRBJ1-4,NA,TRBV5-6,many,TGTGCCAGCAGCTTGAGTGGTCAGGGTGAAAAACTGTTTTTT,CASSLSGQGEKLFF
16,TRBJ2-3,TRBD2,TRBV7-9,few,TGTGCCAGCAGCTCAGGACTAGCGGGAGTGGCAGATACGCAGTATTTT,CASSSGLAGVADTQYF
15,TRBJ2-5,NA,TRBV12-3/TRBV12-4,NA,TGTGCCAGCAGTTCCGGACAGGGAGGGCAAGAGACCCAGTACTTC,CASSSGQGGQETQYF
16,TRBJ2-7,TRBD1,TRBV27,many,TGTGCCAGCAGTCCGCCCAGGGGGACAGGGTTCTACGAGCAGTACTTC,CASSPPRGTGFYEQYF
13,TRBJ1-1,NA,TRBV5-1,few,TGCGCCAGCAGCTCCCAGGGAGAGACTGAAGCTTTCTTT,CASSSQGETEAFF
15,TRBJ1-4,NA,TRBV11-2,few,TGTGCCAGCAGCTTATACGGAGCAACTAATGAAAAACTGTTTTTT,CASSLYGATNEKLFF
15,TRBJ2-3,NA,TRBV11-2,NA,TGTGCCAGCAGCTTGGGGTTGAGCATCACAGATACGCAGTATTTT,CASSLGLSITDTQYF